The table lists the clone carrying this T cell receptor beta chain with a count of one. Its antigen is unidentified. Trimming removed 5 bases at V and 8 bases at J, with 13 bases between. Germline values: CDR1 MNHNS, CDR2 SASEGT. The CDR3 sequence is 13 residues long. The source of the sample is a study of radiotherapy plus CTLA-4 blockade in lung cancer. Study summary: Objective responses were documented in about 20% of patients, with disease control in roughly 30%. Study conclusions and caveats: TCR clones originating in tumors grew in number in blood after radiotherapy plus ipilimumab. Interferon-beta and early blood T cell clone dynamics reportedly predicted response best.

TCRdb's copy holds only in-frame clones and misses some; the assay was immunoSEQ multiplex PCR. The sample carries under 70,000 clones, around three quarters recorded once. The sequence was collected from a human donor with non-small cell lung cancer who had a complete response to radiotherapy plus ipilimumab. The specimen comprised peripheral blood, sampled from a patient treated with radiotherapy plus ipilimumab. The chain combines TRBV6-1 with TRBJ1-3; D perhaps matches TRBD1 (5 bases). CDR3 protein: CASSPTREDTIYF. The CDR3 DNA is TGTGCCAGCAGTCCAACCAGGGAAGACACCATATATTTT.